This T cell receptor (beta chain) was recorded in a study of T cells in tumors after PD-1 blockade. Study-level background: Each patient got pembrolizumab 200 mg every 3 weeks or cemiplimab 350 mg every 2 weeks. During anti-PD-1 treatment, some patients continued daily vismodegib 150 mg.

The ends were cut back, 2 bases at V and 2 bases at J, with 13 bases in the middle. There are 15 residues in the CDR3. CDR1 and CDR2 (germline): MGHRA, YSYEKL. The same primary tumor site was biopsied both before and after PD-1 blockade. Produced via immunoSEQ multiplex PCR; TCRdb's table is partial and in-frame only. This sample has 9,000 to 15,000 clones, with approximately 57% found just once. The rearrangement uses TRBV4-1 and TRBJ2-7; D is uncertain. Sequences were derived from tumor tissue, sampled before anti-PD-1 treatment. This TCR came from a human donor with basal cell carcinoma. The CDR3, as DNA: TGCGCCAGCAGCCAAAACGTGGGATTAACCTACGAGCAGTACTTC. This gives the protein CASSQNVGLTYEQYF.